A selection of T cell receptor beta chains follows, all from one sample in a study of cytomegalovirus exposure and HLA in healthy donors. The assay was immunoSEQ multiplex PCR, and TCRdb's table has in-frame clones only and misses some. The sample contains roughly 190,000 clones, roughly 80% of which appear only once. The sequencing input was PBMCs. All receptors derive from a young woman in good health and CMV-seronegative. CDR3s include the opening cysteine and the closing phenylalanine or tryptophan. Fields, in order: V gene, J gene, D gene, clone size, CDR3 protein, CDR3 DNA. The D gene is left open where the match is weak. Not all rows give a size; the values are once, few, many and, for expanded clones, a class.

V: TRBV2; J: TRBJ1-3; D: .; size: once; CDR3: CASSEGRRSGNTIYF; DNA: TGTGCCAGCAGTGAGGGGAGGCGCTCTGGAAACACCATATATTTT
V: TRBV6-5; J: TRBJ2-7; D: .; size: once; CDR3: CASAYNREFYEQYF; DNA: TGTGCCAGCGCATACAACCGGGAGTTCTACGAGCAGTACTTC
V: TRBV7-9; J: TRBJ1-1; D: .; size: once; CDR3: CASSLEQNTEAFF; DNA: TGTGCCAGCAGCTTAGAGCAGAACACTGAAGCTTTCTTT
V: TRBV28; J: TRBJ1-3; D: .; size: .; CDR3: CASSLPGSRIGNTIYF; DNA: TGTGCCAGCAGTTTACCAGGGTCGAGAATTGGAAACACCATATATTTT
V: TRBV28; J: TRBJ2-7; D: .; size: .; CDR3: CASRSGTFLGQYF; DNA: TGTGCCAGCAGATCCGGGACATTCCTCGGGCAGTACTTC
V: TRBV15; J: TRBJ1-1; D: .; size: .; CDR3: CATSRDRRGTEAFF; DNA: TGTGCCACCAGCAGAGATCGAAGGGGCACTGAAGCTTTCTTT
V: TRBV6-1; J: TRBJ1-1; D: .; size: .; CDR3: CASSVSDSANTEAFF; DNA: TGTGCCAGCAGTGTCAGTGACAGCGCGAACACTGAAGCTTTCTTT
V: TRBV6-4; J: TRBJ2-1; D: TRBD2; size: .; CDR3: CASSDLAGGYNEQFF; DNA: TGTGCCAGCAGTGATCTAGCGGGGGGCTACAATGAGCAGTTCTTC
V: TRBV4-2; J: TRBJ1-2; D: TRBD1; size: .; CDR3: CASSPGQGKDYGYTF; DNA: TGTGCCAGCAGTCCCGGACAGGGGAAAGACTATGGCTACACCTTC
V: TRBV13; J: TRBJ1-1; D: .; size: .; CDR3: CASSLEPRSGNTEAFF; DNA: TGTGCCAGCAGCTTGGAGCCACGGAGTGGGAACACTGAAGCTTTCTTT
V: TRBV19; J: TRBJ1-5; D: .; size: .; CDR3: CASSKSREGNQPQHF; DNA: TGTGCCAGTAGTAAGAGCAGGGAAGGCAATCAGCCCCAGCATTTT
V: TRBV29-1; J: TRBJ2-5; D: TRBD2; size: .; CDR3: CSVAASGSPETQYF; DNA: TGCAGCGTTGCCGCTAGCGGGAGTCCTGAGACCCAGTACTTC
V: TRBV6-6; J: TRBJ2-2; D: .; size: .; CDR3: CASSPARGTGELFF; DNA: TGTGCCAGCAGCCCGGCTCGGGGGACCGGGGAGCTGTTTTTT
V: TRBV19; J: TRBJ2-2; D: .; size: once; CDR3: CASSYLRTGELFF; DNA: TGTGCCAGTAGTTACTTAAGAACCGGGGAGCTGTTTTTT
V: TRBV6-4; J: TRBJ2-1; D: TRBD2; size: .; CDR3: CASRPSGSSYNEQFF; DNA: TGTGCCAGCAGACCTAGCGGGAGCAGCTACAATGAGCAGTTCTTC
V: TRBV9; J: TRBJ1-1; D: TRBD1; size: once; CDR3: CASSPATGNGEAFF; DNA: TGTGCCAGCAGCCCCGCGACAGGGAACGGTGAAGCTTTCTTT
V: TRBV30; J: TRBJ1-3; D: .; size: .; CDR3: CAWSAGTISGNTIYF; DNA: TGTGCCTGGAGTGCAGGGACAATCTCTGGAAACACCATATATTTT
V: TRBV7-9; J: TRBJ1-1; D: .; size: .; CDR3: CASSFEENTEAFF; DNA: TGTGCCAGCAGCTTCGAGGAGAACACTGAAGCTTTCTTT
V: TRBV11-3; J: TRBJ1-6; D: TRBD1; size: .; CDR3: CASSRGTGNSPLHF; DNA: TGTGCCAGCAGCCGGGGGACAGGGAATTCACCCCTCCACTTT
V: TRBV5-8; J: TRBJ2-1; D: TRBD1; size: .; CDR3: CASSLDGTGTGYNEQFF; DNA: TGTGCCAGCAGTCTGGACGGGACCGGGACAGGTTACAATGAGCAGTTCTTC
V: TRBV6-1; J: TRBJ2-1; D: .; size: .; CDR3: CASSERVTLYNEQFF; DNA: TGTGCCAGCAGTGAACGGGTGACTCTTTACAATGAGCAGTTCTTC
V: TRBV28; J: TRBJ2-7; D: .; size: .; CDR3: CASRKQVPYEQYF; DNA: TGTGCCAGCAGGAAACAGGTTCCCTACGAGCAGTACTTC
V: TRBV9; J: TRBJ1-3; D: .; size: .; CDR3: CASSVTGHGNTIYF; DNA: TGTGCCAGCAGCGTAACCGGACACGGGAACACCATATATTTT
V: TRBV6-4; J: TRBJ2-1; D: TRBD2; size: .; CDR3: CASSEAGGQYNEQFF; DNA: TGTGCCAGCAGTGAAGCGGGGGGCCAATACAATGAGCAGTTCTTC
V: TRBV10-3; J: TRBJ2-7; D: .; size: .; CDR3: CAISDRTEGSGIYEQYF; DNA: TGTGCCATCAGTGATAGGACAGAGGGCTCGGGAATCTACGAGCAGTACTTC
V: TRBV4-1; J: TRBJ1-1; D: TRBD1; size: .; CDR3: CASSQGGRAGGMNTEALF; DNA: TGCGCCAGCAGCCAGGGGGGAAGAGCAGGGGGCATGAACACTGAAGCTCTCTTT
V: TRBV4-1; J: TRBJ1-2; D: TRBD1; size: .; CDR3: CASSQVTGGSYGYTF; DNA: TGCGCCAGCAGCCAAGTGACAGGGGGCAGCTATGGCTACACCTTC
V: TRBV2; J: TRBJ2-1; D: TRBD2; size: .; CDR3: CASSEALQLRGTSGNNEQFF; DNA: TGTGCCAGCAGTGAAGCGCTTCAGCTCCGGGGGACTAGCGGTAACAATGAGCAGTTCTTC
V: TRBV11-2; J: TRBJ1-1; D: .; size: .; CDR3: CASSLVTPKDTEAFF; DNA: TGTGCCAGCAGCTTAGTGACTCCAAAGGACACTGAAGCTTTCTTT
V: TRBV6-5; J: TRBJ1-5; D: .; size: few; CDR3: CASSRQASNQPQHF; DNA: TGTGCCAGCAGCCGACAGGCTAGCAATCAGCCCCAGCATTTT
V: TRBV28; J: TRBJ1-1; D: .; size: .; CDR3: CASRASTEAFF; DNA: TGTGCCAGCAGGGCCTCCACCGAAGCTTTCTTT
V: TRBV6-5; J: TRBJ1-2; D: .; size: .; CDR3: CASSSPLEGNYGYTF; DNA: TGTGCCAGCAGTTCCCCCTTGGAGGGAAACTATGGCTACACCTTC
V: TRBV19; J: TRBJ2-2; D: TRBD1; size: .; CDR3: CASRRQGDTGELFF; DNA: TGTGCCAGTAGGAGGCAGGGGGACACCGGGGAGCTGTTTTTT
V: TRBV28; J: TRBJ1-1; D: .; size: .; CDR3: CASSWTREARAFF; DNA: TGTGCCAGCAGTTGGACAAGGGAGGCTCGAGCTTTCTTT
V: TRBV6-1; J: TRBJ1-1; D: .; size: .; CDR3: CASSEAGGYEAFF; DNA: TGTGCCAGCAGTGAAGCAGGAGGGTATGAAGCTTTCTTT
V: TRBV7-6; J: TRBJ2-7; D: TRBD2; size: .; CDR3: CASSPGLAGAPYEQYF; DNA: TGTGCCAGCAGCCCGGGCCTAGCGGGAGCCCCCTACGAGCAGTACTTC
V: TRBV5-1; J: TRBJ1-2; D: TRBD1; size: .; CDR3: CASSLSDRGSPRRHGYTF; DNA: TGCGCCAGCAGCTTATCCGACAGGGGGAGCCCGAGGCGGCATGGCTACACCTTC
V: TRBV13; J: TRBJ2-3; D: .; size: .; CDR3: CASSYKGAGVSTDTQYF; DNA: TGTGCCAGCAGCTATAAAGGCGCAGGGGTTAGCACAGATACGCAGTATTTT
V: TRBV5-1; J: TRBJ2-7; D: .; size: .; CDR3: CASSPVTSWTFYEQYF; DNA: TGCGCCAGCAGCCCGGTAACTAGTTGGACCTTCTACGAGCAGTACTTC
V: TRBV5-1; J: TRBJ1-6; D: TRBD1; size: .; CDR3: CASSLVPGTGFYNSPLHF; DNA: TGCGCCAGCAGCTTGGTTCCCGGGACAGGGTTCTATAATTCACCCCTCCACTTT
V: TRBV4-2; J: TRBJ2-1; D: TRBD2; size: .; CDR3: CASSQPGLAGEQFF; DNA: TGTGCCAGCAGCCAACCGGGACTAGCAGGTGAGCAGTTCTTC
V: TRBV10-1; J: TRBJ2-5; D: TRBD2; size: .; CDR3: CASSDEGRERVAQYF; DNA: TGCGCCAGCAGTGATGAGGGGAGGGAGCGCGTTGCCCAGTACTTC
V: TRBV7-9; J: TRBJ2-7; D: .; size: .; CDR3: CASSLADREQYF; DNA: TGTGCCAGCAGCTTAGCAGACAGGGAGCAGTACTTC
V: TRBV5-1; J: TRBJ2-7; D: .; size: .; CDR3: CASSLAMVSTSYEQYF; DNA: TGCGCCAGCAGCTTGGCTATGGTGTCCACCTCCTACGAGCAGTACTTC
V: TRBV19; J: TRBJ2-1; D: TRBD2; size: .; CDR3: CASRIAGLVDEQFF; DNA: TGTGCCAGTCGAATAGCGGGGTTAGTAGATGAGCAGTTCTTC